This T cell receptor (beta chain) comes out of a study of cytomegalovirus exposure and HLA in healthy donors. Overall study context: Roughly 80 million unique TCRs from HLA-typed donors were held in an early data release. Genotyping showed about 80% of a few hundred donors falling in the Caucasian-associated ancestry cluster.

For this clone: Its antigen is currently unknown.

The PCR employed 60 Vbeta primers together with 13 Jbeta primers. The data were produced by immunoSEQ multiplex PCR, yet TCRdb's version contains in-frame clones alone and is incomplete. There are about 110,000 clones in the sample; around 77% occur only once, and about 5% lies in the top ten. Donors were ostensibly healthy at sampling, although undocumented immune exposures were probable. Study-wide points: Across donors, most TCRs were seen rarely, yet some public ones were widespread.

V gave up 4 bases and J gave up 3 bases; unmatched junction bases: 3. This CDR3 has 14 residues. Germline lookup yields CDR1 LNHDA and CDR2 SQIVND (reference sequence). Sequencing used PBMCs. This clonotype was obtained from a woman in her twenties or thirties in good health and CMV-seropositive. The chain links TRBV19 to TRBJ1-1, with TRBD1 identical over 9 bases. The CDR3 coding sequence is TGTGCCAGTAGTACGGGACAGGGTTACACTGAAGCTTTCTTT. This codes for CASSTGQGYTEAFF.